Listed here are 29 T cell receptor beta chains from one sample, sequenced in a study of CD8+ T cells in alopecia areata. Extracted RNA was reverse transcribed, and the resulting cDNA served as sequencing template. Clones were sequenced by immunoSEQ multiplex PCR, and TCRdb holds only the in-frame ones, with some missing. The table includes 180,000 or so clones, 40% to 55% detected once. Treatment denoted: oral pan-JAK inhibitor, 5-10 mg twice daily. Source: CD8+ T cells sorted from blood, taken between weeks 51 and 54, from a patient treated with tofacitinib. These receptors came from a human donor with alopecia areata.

CDR3 sequence reads: CASSLVQGLYNEQFF. In nucleotides, the CDR3 is TGTGCCAGCAGCTTAGTGCAGGGGCTTTACAATGAGCAGTTCTTC. The rearrangement joins TRBV7-9 to TRBJ2-1; a weak D match, TRBD1 (6 bases). CDR1 is SEHNR, CDR2 FQNEAQ, per germline (reference sequence). The CDR3 runs 15 residues. The V gene lost 1 base and the J gene lost 4 bases, with 11 bases spanning the gap.

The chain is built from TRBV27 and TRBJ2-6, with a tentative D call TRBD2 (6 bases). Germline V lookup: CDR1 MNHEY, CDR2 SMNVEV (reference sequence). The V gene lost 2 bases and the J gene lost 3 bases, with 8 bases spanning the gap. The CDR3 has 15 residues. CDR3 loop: CASSLRRDGANVLTF. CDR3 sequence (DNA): TGTGCCAGCAGTTTACGGAGGGATGGGGCCAACGTCCTGACTTTC.

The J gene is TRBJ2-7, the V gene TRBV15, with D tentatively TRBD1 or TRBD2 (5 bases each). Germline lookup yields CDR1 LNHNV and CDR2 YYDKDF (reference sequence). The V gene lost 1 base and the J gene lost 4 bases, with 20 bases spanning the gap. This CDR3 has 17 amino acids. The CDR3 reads CATSRARGAPQPYEQYF. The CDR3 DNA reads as TGTGCCACCAGCAGAGCTAGGGGAGCTCCGCAACCATACGAGCAGTACTTC.

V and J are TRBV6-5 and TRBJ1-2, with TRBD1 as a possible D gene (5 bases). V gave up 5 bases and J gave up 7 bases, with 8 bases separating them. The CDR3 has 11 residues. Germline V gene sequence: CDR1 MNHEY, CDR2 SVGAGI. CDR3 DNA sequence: TGTGCCAGCAGTCCAGGGTTTGGCTACACCTTC. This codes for CASSPGFGYTF.

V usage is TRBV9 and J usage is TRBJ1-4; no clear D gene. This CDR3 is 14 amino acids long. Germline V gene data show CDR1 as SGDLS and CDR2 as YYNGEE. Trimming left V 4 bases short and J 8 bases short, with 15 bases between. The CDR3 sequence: CASSPTRRFEKLFF. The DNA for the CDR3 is TGTGCCAGCAGCCCAACACGACGCTTCGAAAAACTGTTTTTT.

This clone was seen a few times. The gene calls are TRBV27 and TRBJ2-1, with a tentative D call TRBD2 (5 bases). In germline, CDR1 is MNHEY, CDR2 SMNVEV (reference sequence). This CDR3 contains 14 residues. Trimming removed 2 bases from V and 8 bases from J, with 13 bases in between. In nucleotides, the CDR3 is TGTGCCAGCAGTTTAGGCGGACTTACCGATGAGCAGTTCTTC. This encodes CASSLGGLTDEQFF.

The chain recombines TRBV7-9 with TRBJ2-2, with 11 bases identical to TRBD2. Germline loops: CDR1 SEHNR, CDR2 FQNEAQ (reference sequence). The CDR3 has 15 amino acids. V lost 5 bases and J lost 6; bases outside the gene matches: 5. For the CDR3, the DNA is TGTGCCAGCAGCCAAGATAGCGGGGGGGCCGGGGAGCTGTTTTTT. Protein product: CASSQDSGGAGELFF. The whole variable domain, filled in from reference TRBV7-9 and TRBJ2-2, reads DTGVSQNPRHKITKRGQNVTFRCDPISEHNRLYWYRQTLGQGPEFLTYFQNEAQLEKSRLLSDRFSAERPKGSFSTLEIQRTEQGDSAMYLCASSQDSGGAGELFFGEGSRLTVL.

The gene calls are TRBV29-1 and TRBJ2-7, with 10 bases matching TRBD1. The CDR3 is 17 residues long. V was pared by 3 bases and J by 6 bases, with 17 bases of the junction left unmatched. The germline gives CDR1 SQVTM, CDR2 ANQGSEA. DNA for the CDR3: TGCAGCGTTGAGGGGACAGGGGACTTGGGGTCACTCGGCGAGCAGTACTTC. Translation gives CSVEGTGDLGSLGEQYF.

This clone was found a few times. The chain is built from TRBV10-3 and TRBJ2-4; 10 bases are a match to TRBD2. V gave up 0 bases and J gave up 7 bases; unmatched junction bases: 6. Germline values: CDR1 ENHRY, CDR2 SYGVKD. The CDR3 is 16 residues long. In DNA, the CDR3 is TGTGCCATCAGTGAGTCCCAGCGGGGGGGCCGTAACATTCAGTACTTC. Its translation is CAISESQRGGRNIQYF.

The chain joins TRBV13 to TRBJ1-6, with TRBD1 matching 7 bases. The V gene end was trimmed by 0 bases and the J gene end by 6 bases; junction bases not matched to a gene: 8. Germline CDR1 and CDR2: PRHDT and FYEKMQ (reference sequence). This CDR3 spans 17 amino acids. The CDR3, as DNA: TGTGCCAGCAGCTTAGGCTCCCCGGGACAGTTTAATTCACCCCTCCACTTT. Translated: CASSLGSPGQFNSPLHF.

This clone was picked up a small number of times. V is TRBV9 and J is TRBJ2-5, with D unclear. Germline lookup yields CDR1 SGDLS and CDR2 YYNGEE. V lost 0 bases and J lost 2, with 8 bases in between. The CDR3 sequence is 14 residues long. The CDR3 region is CASSVGAGQETQYF. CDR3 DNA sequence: TGTGCCAGCAGCGTAGGGGCCGGACAAGAGACCCAGTACTTC. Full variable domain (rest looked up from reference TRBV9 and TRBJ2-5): DSGVTQTPKHLITATGQRVTLRCSPRSGDLSVYWYQQSLDQGLQFLIQYYNGEERAKGNILERFSAQQFPDLHSELNLSSLELGDSALYFCASSVGAGQETQYFGPGTRLLVL.

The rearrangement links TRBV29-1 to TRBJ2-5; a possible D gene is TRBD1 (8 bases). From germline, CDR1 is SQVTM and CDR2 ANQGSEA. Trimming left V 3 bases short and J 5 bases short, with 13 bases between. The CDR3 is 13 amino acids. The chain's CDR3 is CSVDAGDRETQYF. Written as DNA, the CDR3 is TGCAGCGTTGATGCGGGGGACAGGGAGACCCAGTACTTC.

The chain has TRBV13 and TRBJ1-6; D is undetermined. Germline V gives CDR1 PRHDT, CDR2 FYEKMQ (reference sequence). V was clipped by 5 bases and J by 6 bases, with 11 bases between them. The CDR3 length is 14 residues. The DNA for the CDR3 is TGTGCCAGCAGCCTCGGGCCTATTAATTCACCCCTCCACTTT. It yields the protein CASSLGPINSPLHF. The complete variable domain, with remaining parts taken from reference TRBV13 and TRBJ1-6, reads AAGVIQSPRHLIKEKRETATLKCYPIPRHDTVYWYQQGPGQDPQFLISFYEKMQSDKGSIPDRFSAQQFSDYHSELNMSSLELGDSALYFCASSLGPINSPLHFGNGTRLTVT.

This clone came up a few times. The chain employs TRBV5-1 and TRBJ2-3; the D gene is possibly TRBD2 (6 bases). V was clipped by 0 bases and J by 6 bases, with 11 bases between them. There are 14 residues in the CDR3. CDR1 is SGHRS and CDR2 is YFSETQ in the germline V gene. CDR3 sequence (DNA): TGCGCCAGCAGCTTGGGACTAGTGTCGGATACGCAGTATTTT. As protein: CASSLGLVSDTQYF.

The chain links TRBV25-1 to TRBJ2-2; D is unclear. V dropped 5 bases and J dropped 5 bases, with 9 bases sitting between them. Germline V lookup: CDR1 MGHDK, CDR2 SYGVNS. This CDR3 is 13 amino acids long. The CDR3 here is CASSSPGTGELFF. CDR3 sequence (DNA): TGTGCCAGCAGTTCCCCGGGTACCGGGGAGCTGTTTTTT.

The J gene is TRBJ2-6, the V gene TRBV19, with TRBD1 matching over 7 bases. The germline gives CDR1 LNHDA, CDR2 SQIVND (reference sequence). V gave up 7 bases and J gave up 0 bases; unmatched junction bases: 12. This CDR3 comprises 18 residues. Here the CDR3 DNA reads TGTGCCAGTAACAAAAGACAGGGTCTTCCCTCTGGGGCCAACGTCCTGACTTTC. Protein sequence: CASNKRQGLPSGANVLTF.

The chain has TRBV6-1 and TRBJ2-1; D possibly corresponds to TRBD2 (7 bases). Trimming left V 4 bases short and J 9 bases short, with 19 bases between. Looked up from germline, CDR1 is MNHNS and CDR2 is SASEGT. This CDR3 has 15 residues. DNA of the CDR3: TGTGCCAGCAGTGCGGGTGGGGGGGCCCCGGGTGAGCAGTTCTTC. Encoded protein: CASSAGGGAPGEQFF.

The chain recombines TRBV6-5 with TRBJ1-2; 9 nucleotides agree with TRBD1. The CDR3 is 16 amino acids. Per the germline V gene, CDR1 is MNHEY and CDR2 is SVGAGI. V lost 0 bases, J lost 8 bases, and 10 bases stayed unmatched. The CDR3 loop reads CASSYSPGTGYGGYTF. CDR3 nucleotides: TGTGCCAGCAGTTACTCGCCCGGGACAGGGTATGGAGGCTACACCTTC.

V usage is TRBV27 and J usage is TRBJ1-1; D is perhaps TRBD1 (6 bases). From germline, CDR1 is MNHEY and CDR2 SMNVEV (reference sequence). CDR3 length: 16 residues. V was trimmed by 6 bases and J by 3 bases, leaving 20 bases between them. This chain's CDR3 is CASRPGQNPRHTEAFF. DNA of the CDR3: TGTGCCAGCAGGCCAGGACAGAACCCCAGGCACACTGAAGCTTTCTTT.

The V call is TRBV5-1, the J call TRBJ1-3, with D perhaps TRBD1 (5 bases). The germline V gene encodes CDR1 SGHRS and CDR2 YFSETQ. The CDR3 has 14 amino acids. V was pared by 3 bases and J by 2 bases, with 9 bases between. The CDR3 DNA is TGCGCCAGCAGCTACTGGGGGGCTGGAAACACCATATATTTT. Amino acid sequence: CASSYWGAGNTIYF.

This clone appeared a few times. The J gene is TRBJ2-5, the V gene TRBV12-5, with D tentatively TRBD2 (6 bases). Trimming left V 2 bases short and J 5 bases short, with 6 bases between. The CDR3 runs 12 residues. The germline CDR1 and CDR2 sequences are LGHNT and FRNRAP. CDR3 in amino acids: CASGLRGETQYF. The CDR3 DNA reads TGTGCTAGTGGTTTGCGGGGGGAGACCCAGTACTTC.

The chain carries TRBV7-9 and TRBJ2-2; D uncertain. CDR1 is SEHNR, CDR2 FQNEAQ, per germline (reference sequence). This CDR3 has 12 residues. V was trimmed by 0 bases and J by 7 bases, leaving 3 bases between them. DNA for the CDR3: TGTGCCAGCAGCTTAGCTAACGGGGAGCTGTTTTTT. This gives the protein CASSLANGELFF.

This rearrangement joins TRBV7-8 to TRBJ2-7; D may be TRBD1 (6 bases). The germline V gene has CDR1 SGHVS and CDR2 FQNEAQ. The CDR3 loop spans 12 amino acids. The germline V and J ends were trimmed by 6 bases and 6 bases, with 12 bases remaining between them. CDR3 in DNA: TGTGCCAGCAGTCATGGACAGCCCGAGCAGTACTTC. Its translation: CASSHGQPEQYF.

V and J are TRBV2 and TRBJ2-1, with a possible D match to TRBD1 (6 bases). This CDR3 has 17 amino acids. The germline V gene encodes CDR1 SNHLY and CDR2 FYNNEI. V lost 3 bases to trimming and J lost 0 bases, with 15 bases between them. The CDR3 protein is CASSDPEGESSYNEQFF. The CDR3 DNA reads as TGTGCCAGCAGTGACCCCGAGGGGGAGAGCTCCTACAATGAGCAGTTCTTC.

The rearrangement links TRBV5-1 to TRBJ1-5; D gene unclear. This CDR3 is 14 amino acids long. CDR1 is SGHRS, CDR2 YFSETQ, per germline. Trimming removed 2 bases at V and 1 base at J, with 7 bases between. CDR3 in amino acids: CASSFYESNQPQHF. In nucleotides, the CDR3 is TGCGCCAGCAGCTTCTACGAGAGCAATCAGCCCCAGCATTTT.

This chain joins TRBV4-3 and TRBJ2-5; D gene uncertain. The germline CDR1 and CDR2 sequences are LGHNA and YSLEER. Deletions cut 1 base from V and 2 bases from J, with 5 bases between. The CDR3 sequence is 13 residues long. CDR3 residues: CASSQGYQETQYF. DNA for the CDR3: TGCGCCAGCAGCCAAGGTTATCAAGAGACCCAGTACTTC.

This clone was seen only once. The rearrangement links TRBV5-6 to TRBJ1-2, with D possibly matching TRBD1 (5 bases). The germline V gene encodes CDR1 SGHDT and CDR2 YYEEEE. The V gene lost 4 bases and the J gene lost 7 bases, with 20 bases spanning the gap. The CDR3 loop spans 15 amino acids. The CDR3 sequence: CASSRRQIPHRGYTF. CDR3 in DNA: TGTGCCAGCAGCAGGAGACAGATTCCCCATCGTGGCTACACCTTC.

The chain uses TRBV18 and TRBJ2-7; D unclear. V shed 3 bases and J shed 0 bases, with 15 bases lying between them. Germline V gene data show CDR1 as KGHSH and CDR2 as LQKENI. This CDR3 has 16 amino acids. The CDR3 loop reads CASSPSFDASSYEQYF. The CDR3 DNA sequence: TGTGCCAGCTCACCGTCGTTTGACGCGAGCTCCTACGAGCAGTACTTC.

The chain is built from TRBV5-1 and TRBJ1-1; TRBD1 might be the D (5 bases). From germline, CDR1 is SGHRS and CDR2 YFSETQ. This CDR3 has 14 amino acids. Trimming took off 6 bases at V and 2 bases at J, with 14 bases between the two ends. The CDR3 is CASTVTGVNTEAFF. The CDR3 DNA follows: TGCGCCAGCACGGTGACGGGGGTAAACACTGAAGCTTTCTTT.